This T cell receptor beta chain was sequenced during a study of T cells after yellow fever vaccination. Germline V gives CDR1 SQVTM, CDR2 ANQGSEA. The CDR3 extends over 10 amino acids. V was cut by 6 bases and J by 4 bases, with 5 bases left in between. TCRdb re-called the 5' RACE reads through MiXCR, storing one row per CDR3 protein. The data show hundreds of thousands of distinct CDR3 sequences, with around an eighth seen just once and over 13% held by the top ten. About this clonotype itself: The antigen is unknown.

Study-wide findings and caveats: A weaker but faster secondary response was observed, peaking on day 5 versus 15.

This clonotype was obtained from a man aged 25-45 years who received the YFV17D yellow fever vaccine. This chain joins TRBV29-1 and TRBJ2-3; no clear D. The sequencing here drew on PBMCs, taken on the day of the yellow fever booster vaccination. The DNA of the CDR3 is TGCAGCGTAGAACCAGATACGCAGTATTTT. This encodes CSVEPDTQYF.